The sequence of this TCR beta chain was determined in a study of T-cell reconstitution after alpha-beta-depleted transplantation in children. TCRbeta library preparation incorporated unique molecular identifiers. TCRdb re-analysed the PCR reads in MiXCR, keeping a single row per CDR3 protein. The repertoire has approximately 520,000 distinct CDR3 sequences, about 30% of them found once; the top ten carry 2% to 2.5%. This sequence originates from a human donor who donated a stem cell graft to a child with aplastic anemia. The sample in question was PBMCs from the stem cell graft donor, obtained from the stem cell graft.

CDR3 DNA: TGTGCCTGGAGTGCCTGGGACAGGGATGTCCCTGAAGCTTTCTTT. Protein: CAWSAWDRDVPEAFF. The gene calls are TRBV30 and TRBJ1-1; 9 nucleotides align to TRBD1. V lost 1 base to trimming and J lost 6 bases; unmatched junction nucleotides: 9. The CDR3 runs 15 residues. Germline CDR1 reads GTSNPN; CDR2 reads SVGIG (reference sequence).